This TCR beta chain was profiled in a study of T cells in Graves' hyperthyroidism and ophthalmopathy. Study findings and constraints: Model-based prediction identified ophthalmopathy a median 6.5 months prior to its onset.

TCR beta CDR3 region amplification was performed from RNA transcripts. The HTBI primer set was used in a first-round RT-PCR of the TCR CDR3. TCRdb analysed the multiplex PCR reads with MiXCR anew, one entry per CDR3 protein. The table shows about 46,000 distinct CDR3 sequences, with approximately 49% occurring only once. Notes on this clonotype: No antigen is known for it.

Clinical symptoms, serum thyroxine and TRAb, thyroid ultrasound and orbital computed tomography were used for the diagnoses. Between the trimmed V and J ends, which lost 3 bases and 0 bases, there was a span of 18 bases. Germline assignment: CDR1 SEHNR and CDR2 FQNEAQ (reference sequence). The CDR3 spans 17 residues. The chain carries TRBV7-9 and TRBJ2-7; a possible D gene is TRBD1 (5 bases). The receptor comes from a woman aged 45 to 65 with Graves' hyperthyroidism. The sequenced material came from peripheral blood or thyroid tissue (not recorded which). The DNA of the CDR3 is TGTGCCAGCAGCTTTATCCCAACAGGTCCAGTCTCCTACGAGCAGTACTTC. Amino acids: CASSFIPTGPVSYEQYF. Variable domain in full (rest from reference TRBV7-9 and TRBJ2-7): DTGVSQNPRHKITKRGQNVTFRCDPISEHNRLYWYRQTLGQGPEFLTYFQNEAQLEKSRLLSDRFSAERPKGSFSTLEIQRTEQGDSAMYLCASSFIPTGPVSYEQYFGPGTRLTVT.